The text below deals with one T cell receptor (beta chain). The antigen is not known. The read stops 3 residues short of the end of the CDR3; the missing end is completed from the germline J gene. The sample belongs to a study of T cells in women clearing cervical HPV infection. Study background: Cases were women with histologically confirmed HPV16-related CIN3 or worse, including a couple of invasive cancers. Case blood drawn at lesion detection; control blood after infection cleared. Study-wide points: Unknown T-cell numbers per sample may underlie the richness differences.

This CDR3 contains 19 residues. Germline loops: CDR1 SNHLY, CDR2 FYNNEI. V shed 1 base and J 3 bases; nucleotides not matched to a gene: 9. Here immunoSEQ multiplex PCR was the method, and the copy in TCRdb shows in-frame clones only, minus some. Across about 30,000 clones, the top ten clones capture 3.5% of the sample. The chain couples TRBV2 to TRBJ2-2; TRBD2 agrees at 12 bases. What was sequenced was blood buffy coat. This TCR came from a woman between 18 and 69 years old with a cervical HPV16 infection that either progressed to CIN3+ or cleared (not recorded which). The CDR3 here is CASSEGAILAGGHTGELFF. The sequenced part of the CDR3 DNA is TGTGCCAGCAGTGAAGGAGCTATTCTAGCGGGAGGGCACACCGGGGAG.